This T cell receptor (beta chain) was identified during a study of T cell clones after liver transplantation. TCRdb's table, derived via immunoSEQ multiplex PCR, lists solely in-frame clones and lacks some. The table includes more than 95,000 clones, roughly nine tenths detected once. The J segment lost 11 bases and the V segment lost 6 bases, leaving 10 bases of the junction unmatched. The CDR3 covers 13 residues. Germline CDR1 reads LNHNV; CDR2 reads YYDKDF (reference sequence). The sequence was collected from a human patient who received a liver transplant. These T cells may partly come from the graft donor. This material consisted of CD4+ T cells from blood, taken 12 months after liver transplant. V and J are TRBV15 and TRBJ1-5, with 7 nucleotides matching TRBD1. As DNA, the CDR3 is TGTGCCACCAGAGGGACAGATTTCCAGACCCAGCATTTT. Protein product: CATRGTDFQTQHF.